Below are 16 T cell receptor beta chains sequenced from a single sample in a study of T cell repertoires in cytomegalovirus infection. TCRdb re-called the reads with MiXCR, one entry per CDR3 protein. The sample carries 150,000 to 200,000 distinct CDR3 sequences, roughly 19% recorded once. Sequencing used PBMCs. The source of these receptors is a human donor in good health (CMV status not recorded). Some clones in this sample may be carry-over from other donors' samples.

The CDR3 DNA sequence: TGTGCCAGCAGCCGGGACAGGGGGCCGAGCACTGAAGCTTTCTTT. Its translation is CASSRDRGPSTEAFF. This chain connects TRBV3-1 to TRBJ1-1, with 12 bases fitting TRBD1. The V and J ends lost 4 bases and 4 bases, in that order; junction bases with no gene match: 4. There are 15 residues in the CDR3. The germline gives CDR1 LGHDT, CDR2 YNNKEL (reference sequence).

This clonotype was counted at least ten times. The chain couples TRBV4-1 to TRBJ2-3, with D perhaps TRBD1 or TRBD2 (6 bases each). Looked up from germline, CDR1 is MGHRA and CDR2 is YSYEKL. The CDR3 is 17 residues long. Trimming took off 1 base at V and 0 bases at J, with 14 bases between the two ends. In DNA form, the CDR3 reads TGCGCCAGCAGCCAAGGGTCCGGGGGCCGGAGCACAGATACGCAGTATTTT. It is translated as CASSQGSGGRSTDTQYF.

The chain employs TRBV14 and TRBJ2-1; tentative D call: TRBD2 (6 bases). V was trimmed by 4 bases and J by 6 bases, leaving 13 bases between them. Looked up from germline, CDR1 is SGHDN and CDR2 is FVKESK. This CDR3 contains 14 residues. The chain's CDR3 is CASSLALAANEQFF. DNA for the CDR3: TGTGCCAGCAGCCTCGCCTTAGCGGCCAATGAGCAGTTCTTC.

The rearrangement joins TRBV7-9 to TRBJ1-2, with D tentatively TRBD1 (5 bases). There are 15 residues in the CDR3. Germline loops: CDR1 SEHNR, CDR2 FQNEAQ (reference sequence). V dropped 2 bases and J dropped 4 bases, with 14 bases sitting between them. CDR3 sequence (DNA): TGTGCCAGCAGCTTAAGACCGGGGCAGTCCTATGGCTACACCTTC. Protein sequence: CASSLRPGQSYGYTF.

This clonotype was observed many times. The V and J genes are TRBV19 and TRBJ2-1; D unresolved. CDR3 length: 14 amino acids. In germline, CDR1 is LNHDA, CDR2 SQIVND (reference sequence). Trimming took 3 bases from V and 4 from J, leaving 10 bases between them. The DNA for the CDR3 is TGTGCCAGTAGTATCTCGGACCGGTACAATGAGCAGTTCTTC. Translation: CASSISDRYNEQFF.

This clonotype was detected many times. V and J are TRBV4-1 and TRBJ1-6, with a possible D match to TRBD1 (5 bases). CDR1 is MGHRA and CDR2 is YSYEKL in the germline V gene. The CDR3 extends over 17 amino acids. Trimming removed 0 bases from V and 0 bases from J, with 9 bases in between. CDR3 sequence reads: CASSQDRGSSYNSPLHF. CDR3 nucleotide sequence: TGCGCCAGCAGCCAAGATAGGGGTAGCTCCTATAATTCACCCCTCCACTTT.

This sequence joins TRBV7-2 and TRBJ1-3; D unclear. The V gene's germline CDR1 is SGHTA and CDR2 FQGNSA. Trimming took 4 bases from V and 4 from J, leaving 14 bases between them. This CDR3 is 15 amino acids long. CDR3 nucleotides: TGTGCCAGCAGCTCAGCGGGAGACAAAGGAAACACCATATATTTT. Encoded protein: CASSSAGDKGNTIYF.

CDR3 sequence reads: CASSVTLSGRAGELFF. The CDR3 nucleotides read TGTGCCAGCAGTGTGACCCTATCCGGGAGGGCCGGGGAGCTGTTTTTT. V and J are TRBV6-1 and TRBJ2-2; 8 nucleotides align to TRBD2. CDR1 is MNHNS, CDR2 SASEGT, per germline. V lost 4 bases and J lost 6; bases outside the gene matches: 10. CDR3 length equals 16 residues.

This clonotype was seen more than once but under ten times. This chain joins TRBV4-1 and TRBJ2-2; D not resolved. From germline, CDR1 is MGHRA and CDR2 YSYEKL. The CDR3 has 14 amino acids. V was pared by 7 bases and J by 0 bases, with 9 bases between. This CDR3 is CASKGFANTGELFF. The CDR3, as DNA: TGCGCCAGCAAGGGTTTCGCGAACACCGGGGAGCTGTTTTTT.

In nucleotides, the CDR3 is TGTGCCAGTAACAGACGGGATGAAGCTTTCTTT. Amino acids: CASNRRDEAFF. The chain recombines TRBV19 with TRBJ1-1; no reliable D call. V gave up 7 bases and J gave up 7 bases, with 10 bases separating them. From germline, CDR1 is LNHDA and CDR2 SQIVND (reference sequence). The CDR3 is made up of 11 amino acids. The full variable domain, completed using reference TRBV19 and TRBJ1-1, is DGGITQSPKYLFRKEGQNVTLSCEQNLNHDAMYWYRQDPGQGLRLIYYSQIVNDFQKGDIAEGYSVSREKKESFPLTVTSAQKNPTAFYLCASNRRDEAFFGQGTRLTVV.

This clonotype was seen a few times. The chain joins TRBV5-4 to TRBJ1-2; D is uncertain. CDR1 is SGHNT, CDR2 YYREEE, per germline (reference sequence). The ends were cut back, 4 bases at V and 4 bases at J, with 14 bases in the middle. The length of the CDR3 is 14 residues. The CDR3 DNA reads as TGTGCCAGCAGCCACGACATTAGCCCCTATGGCTACACCTTC. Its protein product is CASSHDISPYGYTF.

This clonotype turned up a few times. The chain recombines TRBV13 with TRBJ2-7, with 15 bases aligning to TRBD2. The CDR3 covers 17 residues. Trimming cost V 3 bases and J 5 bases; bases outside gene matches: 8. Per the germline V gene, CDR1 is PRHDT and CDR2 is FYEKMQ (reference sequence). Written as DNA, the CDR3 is TGTGCCAGCAGCTTCCTAGGACTAGCGGGAGGGCCCCACGAGCAGTACTTC. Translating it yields CASSFLGLAGGPHEQYF. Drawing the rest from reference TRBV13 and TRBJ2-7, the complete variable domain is AAGVIQSPRHLIKEKRETATLKCYPIPRHDTVYWYQQGPGQDPQFLISFYEKMQSDKGSIPDRFSAQQFSDYHSELNMSSLELGDSALYFCASSFLGLAGGPHEQYFGPGTRLTVT.

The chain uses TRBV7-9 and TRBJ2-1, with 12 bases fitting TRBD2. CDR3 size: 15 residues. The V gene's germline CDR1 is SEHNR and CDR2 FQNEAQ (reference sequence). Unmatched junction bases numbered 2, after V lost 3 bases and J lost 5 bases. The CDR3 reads CASSFRTSGDNEQFF. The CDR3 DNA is TGTGCCAGCAGCTTTCGGACTAGCGGGGACAATGAGCAGTTCTTC.

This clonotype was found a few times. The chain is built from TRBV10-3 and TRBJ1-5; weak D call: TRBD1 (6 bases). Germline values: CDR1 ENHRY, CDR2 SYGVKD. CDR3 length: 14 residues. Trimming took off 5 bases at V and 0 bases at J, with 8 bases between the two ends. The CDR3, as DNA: TGTGCCATCAGTACGGACAGTAGCAATCAGCCCCAGCATTTT. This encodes CAISTDSSNQPQHF.

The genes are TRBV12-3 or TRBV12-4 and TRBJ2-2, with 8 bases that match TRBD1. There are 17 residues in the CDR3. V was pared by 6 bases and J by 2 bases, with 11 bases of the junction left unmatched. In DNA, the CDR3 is TGTGCCAGCAGAACACCCCGGACAGGGTATAACACCGGGGAGCTGTTTTTT. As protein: CASRTPRTGYNTGELFF.

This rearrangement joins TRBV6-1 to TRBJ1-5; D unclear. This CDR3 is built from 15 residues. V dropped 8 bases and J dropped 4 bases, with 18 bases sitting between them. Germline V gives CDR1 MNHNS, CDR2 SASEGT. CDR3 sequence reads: CASQMMDGINQPQHF. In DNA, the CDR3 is TGTGCCAGCCAAATGATGGACGGAATAAATCAGCCCCAGCATTTT.